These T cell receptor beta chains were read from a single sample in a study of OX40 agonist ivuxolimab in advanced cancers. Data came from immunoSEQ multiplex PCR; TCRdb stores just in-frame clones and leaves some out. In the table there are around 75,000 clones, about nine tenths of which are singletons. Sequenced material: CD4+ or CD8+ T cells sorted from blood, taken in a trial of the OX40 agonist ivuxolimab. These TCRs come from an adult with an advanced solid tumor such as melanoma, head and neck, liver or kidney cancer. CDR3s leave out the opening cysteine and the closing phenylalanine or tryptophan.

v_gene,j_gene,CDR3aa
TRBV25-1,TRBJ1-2,ASSEGGGYT
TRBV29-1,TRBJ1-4,SVPGRVNEKLF
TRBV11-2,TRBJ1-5,ASSPLSGGDQPQH
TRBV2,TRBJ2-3,ASSESADTQY
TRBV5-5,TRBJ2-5,ASSLGAPLETQY
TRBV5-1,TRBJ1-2,ASRLGGGEDGYT
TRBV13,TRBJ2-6,ASSKGPTGANVLT
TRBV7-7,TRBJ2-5,ASSLGGSQETQY
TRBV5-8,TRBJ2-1,ASSRTPGLAARNEQF
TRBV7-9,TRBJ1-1,ASSLQGSNTEAF
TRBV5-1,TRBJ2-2,ASTPDTTNTGELF
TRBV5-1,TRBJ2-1,ASSEGAQGSYNEQF
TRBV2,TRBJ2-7,ATSVQGLDEQY
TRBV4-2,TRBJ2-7,ASSRPGASYEQY
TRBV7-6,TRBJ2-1,ASSLGTSGTYNEQF
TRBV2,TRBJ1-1,ASSGTQRNTEAF
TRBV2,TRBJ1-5,ASSGQGSNQPQH
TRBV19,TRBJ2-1,ASSVSGTSGNNEQF
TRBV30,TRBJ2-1,AWEQRSSYNEQF
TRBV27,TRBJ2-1,ASSSWGGGGGRNEQF
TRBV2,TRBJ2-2,ASRLAGIYGELF
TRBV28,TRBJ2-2,ASSLFMDRGRIGNTGELF
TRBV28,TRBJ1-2,ASSSRVGGYT
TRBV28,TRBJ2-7,ASSSPGGGVRNEQY
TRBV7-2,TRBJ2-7,ASTWGLTPAYEQY
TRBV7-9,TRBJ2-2,ASSLGLIAGGPSGELF
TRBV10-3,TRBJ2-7,AISEAGQGANEQY
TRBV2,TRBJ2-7,ASSDVGGPEQY
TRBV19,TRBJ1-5,ASSAGQGGGNQPQH
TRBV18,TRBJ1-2,ASSGRDTYGYT
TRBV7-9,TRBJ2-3,ASSLWVGQTAADTQY
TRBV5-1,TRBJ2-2,ASSSWTSGINTGELF
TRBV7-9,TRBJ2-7,ASRPGDSLGQY
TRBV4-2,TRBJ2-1,ASSPPKGNEQF
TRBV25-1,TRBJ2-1,ASTSIRGDNSYNEQF
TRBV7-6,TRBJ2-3,ASSLMGADTQY
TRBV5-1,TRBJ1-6,ASSSGTEGSPLH
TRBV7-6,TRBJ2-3,ASIQRSGGGGTDTQY
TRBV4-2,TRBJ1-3,ASSQGWLGRASGNTIY
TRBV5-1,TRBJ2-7,ASSSGQAIPYEQY
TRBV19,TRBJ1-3,ASSLQGTGGNTIY
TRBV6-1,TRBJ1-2,ASDKTPSNYGYT
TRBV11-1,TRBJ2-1,ASSPRGGRAGNNEQF